This is a list of T cell receptor beta chains from one sample in a study of T cells after yellow fever vaccination. Via MiXCR, TCRdb re-called the 5' RACE reads, giving one row per CDR3 protein. Counted here are 300,000 to 400,000 distinct CDR3 sequences, 8.7% occurring once; the ten biggest clones make up roughly 17%. This specimen was PBMCs, taken on the day of the first yellow fever vaccination. The receptors shown here come from a young man who received the YFV17D yellow fever vaccine. CDR3s include the opening cysteine and the closing phenylalanine or tryptophan. A D gene is named only where the DNA matches it firmly. The size field is filled for only some rows; it gives once, few, many or a size class.

-	TRBJ1-2	TRBV20-1	-	TGCAGTGCTAGAGGTGACGGTTATTCCGGGGGAGGCTACACCTTC	CSARGDGYSGGGYTF
-	TRBJ1-2	TRBV5-4	-	TGTGCCAGCAGTTCCGATGCCGGGACCCCTATTGGCTACACCTTC	CASSSDAGTPIGYTF
many	TRBJ2-4	TRBV6-1	-	TGTGCCAGCAGTGAAGCAATCCCGGGGACATCGACAAACATTCAGTACTTC	CASSEAIPGTSTNIQYF
-	TRBJ1-2	TRBV20-1	-	TGCAGTGCTAGGGTCCCAGGGGCGGGCGGCTACACCTTC	CSARVPGAGGYTF
once	TRBJ1-2	TRBV13	-	TGTGCCAGCAGTCGGGAGAGGGCTGCTGGCTACAACTTC	CASSRERAAGYNF
-	TRBJ2-3	TRBV20-1	-	TGCAGTGCTAGAGATCGTCAGGGGTGGGATACGCAGTATTTT	CSARDRQGWDTQYF
few	TRBJ2-1	TRBV6-1	-	TGTGCCTCCATCGGGGGAGTTGGAAATGAGCAGTTCTTC	CASIGGVGNEQFF
few	TRBJ2-3	TRBV24-1	-	TGTGCCACCAGTGACCCGGGACTGACGGGGCAGTATTTT	CATSDPGLTGQYF
-	TRBJ1-2	TRBV7-2	TRBD1	TGTGCCAGCAGCTGGGACAGCTTCTATGGCTACACCTTC	CASSWDSFYGYTF
-	TRBJ2-5	TRBV7-9	-	TGTGCCAGCACAGGTTTTCAAGAGACCCAGTACTTC	CASTGFQETQYF